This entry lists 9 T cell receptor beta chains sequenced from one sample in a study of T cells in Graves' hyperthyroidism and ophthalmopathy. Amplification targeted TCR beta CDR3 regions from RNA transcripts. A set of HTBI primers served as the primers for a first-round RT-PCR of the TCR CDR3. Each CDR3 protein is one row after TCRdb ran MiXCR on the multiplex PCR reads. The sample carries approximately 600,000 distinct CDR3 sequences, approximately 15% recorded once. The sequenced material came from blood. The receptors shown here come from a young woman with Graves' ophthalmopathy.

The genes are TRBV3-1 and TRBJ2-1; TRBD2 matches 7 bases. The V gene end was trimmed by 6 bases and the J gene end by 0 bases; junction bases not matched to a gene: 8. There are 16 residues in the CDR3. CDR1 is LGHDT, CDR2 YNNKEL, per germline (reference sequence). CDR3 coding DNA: TGTGCCAGCAGGTCTAGCGGACCAAGCTCCTACAATGAGCAGTTCTTC. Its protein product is CASRSSGPSSYNEQFF.

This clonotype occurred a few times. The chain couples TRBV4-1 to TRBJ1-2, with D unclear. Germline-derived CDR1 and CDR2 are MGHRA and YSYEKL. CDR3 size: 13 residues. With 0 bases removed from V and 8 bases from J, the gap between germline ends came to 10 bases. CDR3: CASSQDSGAGYTF. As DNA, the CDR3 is TGCGCCAGCAGCCAAGATTCGGGTGCGGGCTACACCTTC.

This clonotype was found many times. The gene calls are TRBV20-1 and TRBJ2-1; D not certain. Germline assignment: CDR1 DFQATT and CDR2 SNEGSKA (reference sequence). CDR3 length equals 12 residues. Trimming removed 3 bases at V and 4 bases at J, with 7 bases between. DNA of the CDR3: TGCAGTGCTAGCCTCGAATACAATGAGCAGTTCTTC. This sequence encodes CSASLEYNEQFF.

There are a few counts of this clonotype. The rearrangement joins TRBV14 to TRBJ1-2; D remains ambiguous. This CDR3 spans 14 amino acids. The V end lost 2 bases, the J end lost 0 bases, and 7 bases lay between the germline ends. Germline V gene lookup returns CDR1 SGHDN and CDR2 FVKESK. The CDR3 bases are TGTGCCAGCAGCCAACGGTGGTCTAACTATGGCTACACCTTC. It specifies CASSQRWSNYGYTF.

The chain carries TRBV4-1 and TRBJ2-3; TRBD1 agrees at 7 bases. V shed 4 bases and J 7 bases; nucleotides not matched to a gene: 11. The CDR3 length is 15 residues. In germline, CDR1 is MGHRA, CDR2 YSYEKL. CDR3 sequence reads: CASSPRQGWGNTQYF. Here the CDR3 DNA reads TGCGCCAGCAGCCCGCGACAGGGTTGGGGGAATACGCAGTATTTT.

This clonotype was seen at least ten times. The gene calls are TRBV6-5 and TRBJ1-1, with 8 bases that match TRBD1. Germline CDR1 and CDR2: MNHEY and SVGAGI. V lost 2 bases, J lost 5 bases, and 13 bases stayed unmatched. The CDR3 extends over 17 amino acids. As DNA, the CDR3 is TGTGCCAGCAGTTACCCGCCCGGGACAGGCGACCAGACTGAAGCTTTCTTT. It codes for CASSYPPGTGDQTEAFF.

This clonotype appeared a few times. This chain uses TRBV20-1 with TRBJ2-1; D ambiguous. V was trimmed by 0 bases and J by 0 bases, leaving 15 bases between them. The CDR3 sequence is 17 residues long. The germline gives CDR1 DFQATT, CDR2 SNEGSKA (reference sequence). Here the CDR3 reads CSARDQLDLDSYNEQFF. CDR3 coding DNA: TGCAGTGCTAGAGACCAGTTAGATCTGGACTCCTACAATGAGCAGTTCTTC.

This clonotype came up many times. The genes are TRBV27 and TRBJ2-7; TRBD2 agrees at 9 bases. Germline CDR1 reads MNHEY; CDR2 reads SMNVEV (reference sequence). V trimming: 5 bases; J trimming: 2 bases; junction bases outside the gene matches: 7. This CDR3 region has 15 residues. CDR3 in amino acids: CASSPDSGGPYEQYF. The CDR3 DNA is TGTGCCAGCAGTCCTGATAGCGGGGGACCCTACGAGCAGTACTTC.

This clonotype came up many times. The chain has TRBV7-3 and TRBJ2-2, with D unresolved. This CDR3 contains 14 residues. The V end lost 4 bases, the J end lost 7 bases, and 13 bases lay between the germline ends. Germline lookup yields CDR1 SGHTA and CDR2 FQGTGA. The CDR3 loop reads CASSSTLSDGELFF. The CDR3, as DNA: TGTGCCAGCAGCTCCACCCTTAGTGACGGGGAGCTGTTTTTT.